A selection of T cell receptor beta chains follows, all from one sample in a study of T cells in Graves' hyperthyroidism and ophthalmopathy. TCRdb reprocessed the multiplex PCR reads via MiXCR and lists one record per CDR3 protein. This table has roughly 400,000 distinct CDR3 sequences, roughly 25% appearing once. Sequencing was done on a sample of blood. The receptors come from a man aged 50 to 59 with Graves' hyperthyroidism. Each CDR3 is given with its conserved first and last residue. Each record gives: clone size, D gene, J gene, V gene, CDR3 protein, CDR3 DNA. A D gene is named only where the DNA matches it firmly. Clone size is not always given. Where it is, it says once, few, many or a class for expanded clones.

few	TRBD2	TRBJ2-2	TRBV20-1	CSARGASGRARSTGELFF	TGCAGTGCTAGAGGTGCTAGCGGGAGGGCCAGGAGCACCGGGGAGCTGTTTTTT
NA	TRBD2	TRBJ2-1	TRBV20-1	CSARPLTSGRGTEFF	TGCAGTGCTAGACCGCTGACTAGCGGGAGGGGTACAGAGTTCTTC
NA	NA	TRBJ2-1	TRBV2	CASTERTGRGNEQFF	TGTGCCAGCACAGAGCGGACGGGACGGGGCAATGAGCAGTTCTTC
few	NA	TRBJ1-2	TRBV3-1	CASSQDVGSLIHTF	TGTGCCAGCAGCCAAGATGTCGGCAGTCTCATCCACACCTTC
NA	NA	TRBJ1-2	TRBV18	CATSYGDTAYGYTF	TGTGCCACCTCATATGGGGACACCGCCTATGGCTACACCTTC
NA	NA	TRBJ2-1	TRBV20-1	CSARVPGPTIQFF	TGCAGTGCTAGAGTCCCCGGACCCACCATCCAGTTCTTC
few	TRBD2	TRBJ2-3	TRBV10-3	CATGTNGSFTDTQYF	TGTGCCACCGGGACTAACGGGTCTTTCACAGATACGCAGTATTTT
NA	TRBD1	TRBJ2-7	TRBV10-3	CAISENRGTYEQYF	TGTGCCATCAGTGAAAACAGGGGAACCTACGAGCAGTACTTC
many	TRBD1	TRBJ1-1	TRBV28	CASSTVIGQGQAFF	TGTGCCAGCAGTACCGTGATAGGACAGGGGCAAGCTTTCTTT
many	TRBD2	TRBJ2-3	TRBV12-3/TRBV12-4	CASSLGGRATDTQYF	TGTGCCAGCAGTTTAGGCGGGAGGGCCACAGATACGCAGTATTTT
many	NA	TRBJ2-1	TRBV24-1	CATGLTGTHGDEQFF	TGTGCCACCGGCCTAACGGGAACTCACGGGGATGAGCAGTTCTTC
once	NA	TRBJ2-1	TRBV5-1	CASSLVVTNEQFF	TGCGCCAGCAGCTTGGTGGTCACCAATGAGCAGTTCTTC
many	TRBD2	TRBJ2-3	TRBV10-3	CAISDNWASGRTQYF	TGTGCCATCAGTGACAATTGGGCTAGCGGGAGGACGCAGTATTTT
few	NA	TRBJ2-7	TRBV2	CASSDRVYEQYF	TGTGCCAGCAGTGACAGGGTCTACGAGCAGTACTTC
few	TRBD2	TRBJ2-7	TRBV3-1	CASSQGLAHSYEQYF	TGTGCCAGCAGCCAGGGACTAGCGCACTCCTACGAGCAGTACTTC
NA	NA	TRBJ1-1	TRBV7-9	CASSLKINTEAFF	TGTGCCAGCAGCCTTAAAATAAACACTGAAGCTTTCTTT
many	TRBD1	TRBJ2-3	TRBV11-2	CASSQRQGYMSDTQYF	TGTGCCAGCAGCCAGAGACAGGGATACATGTCAGATACGCAGTATTTT
many	TRBD1	TRBJ2-5	TRBV12-3/TRBV12-4	CASSSGRTGAPETQYF	TGTGCCAGCAGTTCGGGACGAACAGGGGCTCCTGAGACCCAGTACTTC
NA	TRBD1	TRBJ2-4	TRBV2	CASSEDRVKNIQYF	TGTGCCAGCAGTGAGGACAGGGTCAAAAACATTCAGTACTTC
NA	NA	TRBJ2-7	TRBV5-5	CASSFEPGIDEQYF	TGTGCCAGCAGCTTTGAACCGGGCATCGACGAGCAGTACTTC
NA	TRBD2	TRBJ2-1	TRBV6-1	CASSPLAGGTPYNEQFF	TGTGCCAGCAGCCCCCTAGCGGGAGGCACCCCCTACAATGAGCAGTTCTTC
NA	TRBD1	TRBJ1-1	TRBV20-1	CSAITGTGGRRNTEAFF	TGCAGTGCCATAACCGGGACAGGGGGGCGACGGAACACTGAAGCTTTCTTT
NA	TRBD1	TRBJ1-1	TRBV3-1	CASSPITGGRTEAFF	TGTGCCAGCAGCCCCATTACAGGGGGACGGACTGAAGCTTTCTTT
NA	NA	TRBJ2-7	TRBV5-1	CASSLFPLATSNSYEQYF	TGCGCCAGCAGCTTGTTCCCCTTGGCGACCTCCAACTCCTACGAGCAGTACTTC
NA	TRBD2	TRBJ2-6	TRBV28	CASVRAGGSGANVLTF	TGTGCCAGCGTGCGAGCGGGGGGCTCTGGGGCCAACGTCCTGACTTTC
once	NA	TRBJ2-2	TRBV6-2/TRBV6-3	CASTQNTGELLF	TGTGCCAGCACCCAGAACACCGGGGAGCTGCTTTTT
many	NA	TRBJ2-1	TRBV11-2	CASSLETGIGTQFF	TGTGCCAGCAGCCTAGAGACGGGGATCGGTACGCAGTTCTTC
many	NA	TRBJ2-1	TRBV7-9	CASSLLSPDWKATYNEQFF	TGTGCCAGCAGCTTACTCTCCCCGGATTGGAAGGCCACCTACAATGAGCAGTTCTTC
few	TRBD1	TRBJ2-3	TRBV19	CASSARDRGSTDTQYF	TGTGCCAGTAGTGCTCGGGACAGGGGTAGCACAGATACGCAGTATTTT
few	NA	TRBJ2-1	TRBV27	CASSLAGFVYNEQFF	TGTGCCAGCAGTTTAGCAGGGTTCGTTTACAATGAGCAGTTCTTC
few	TRBD2	TRBJ2-2	TRBV3-1	CASSHSGKRTGELFF	TGTGCCAGCAGCCATAGCGGGAAGAGAACCGGGGAGCTGTTTTTT
few	NA	TRBJ2-7	TRBV20-1	CSARFDGTYSYEQYF	TGCAGTGCTAGATTCGACGGGACTTACTCCTACGAGCAGTACTTC
once	NA	TRBJ1-2	TRBV7-2	CASSLGGGDRYGYTF	TGTGCCAGCAGCTTAGGGGGAGGGGACCGTTATGGCTACACCTTC
NA	NA	TRBJ2-2	TRBV29-1	CSAGTDNTGELFF	TGCAGCGCCGGGACGGACAACACCGGGGAGCTGTTTTTT
few	NA	TRBJ2-7	TRBV7-9	CASSLVPTLISYEQYF	TGTGCCAGCAGCTTAGTTCCGACTTTAATCTCCTACGAGCAGTACTTC
NA	NA	TRBJ2-1	TRBV19	CASSISWGNNEQFF	TGTGCCAGTAGTATTTCATGGGGCAACAATGAGCAGTTCTTC
many	NA	TRBJ2-7	TRBV5-1	CASRAGTRSSYEQYF	TGCGCCAGCAGGGCCGGGACACGGAGCTCCTACGAGCAGTACTTC
few	TRBD1	TRBJ1-1	TRBV9	CASSATGTANTEAFF	TGTGCCAGCAGCGCGACCGGGACAGCGAACACTGAAGCTTTCTTT
NA	NA	TRBJ2-7	TRBV20-1	CSANGEDYSVYEQYF	TGCAGTGCGAACGGAGAGGACTATTCGGTCTACGAGCAGTACTTC
few	TRBD1	TRBJ1-1	TRBV13	CASSNTGGAFF	TGTGCCAGCAGCAACACAGGGGGAGCTTTCTTT
NA	NA	TRBJ2-7	TRBV6-2/TRBV6-3	CASSTIVSGSSYEQYF	TGTGCCAGCAGTACAATAGTTTCAGGCAGCTCCTACGAGCAGTACTTC
many	NA	TRBJ2-7	TRBV28	CASRRTASPYEQYF	TGTGCCAGCAGGCGGACAGCAAGCCCCTACGAGCAGTACTTC